The clone carrying this T cell receptor (beta chain) was seen only a few times. The antigen remains unidentified. This entry belongs to a study of beta chain features in type 1 diabetes. Study results and limitations: Any HLA type influence on TCRB rearrangement was left unresolved here. Shorter TCRB CDR3s, moderately but significantly so, marked every one of the four CD4+ subsets in Type 1 diabetes patients.

This CDR3 has 14 amino acids. Germline V gene lookup returns CDR1 MDHEN and CDR2 SYDVKM. The ends were cut back, 10 bases at V and 1 base at J, with 17 bases in the middle. Sequencing targeted expressed TCRB transcripts, as all isolated RNA had been reverse transcribed. The assay was immunoSEQ multiplex PCR, and TCRdb's table has in-frame clones only and misses some. The sample holds about 710,000 clones, around 15% seen once. Sequencing was carried out using naive CD4+ T cells from blood. This clonotype was sampled from a man aged 18-30 years with type 1 diabetes. The chain uses TRBV28 and TRBJ2-7; D is uncertain. This CDR3 reads CATSRVHYSYEQYF. The CDR3 region has the DNA TGTGCCACCAGCCGAGTCCATTATTCCTACGAGCAGTACTTC.